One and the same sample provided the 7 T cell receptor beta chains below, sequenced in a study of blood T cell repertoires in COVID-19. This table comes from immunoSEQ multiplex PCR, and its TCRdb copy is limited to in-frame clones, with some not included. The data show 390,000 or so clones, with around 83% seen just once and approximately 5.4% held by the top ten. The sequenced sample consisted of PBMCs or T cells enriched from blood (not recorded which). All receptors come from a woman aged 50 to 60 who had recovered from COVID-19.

The CDR3 sequence is CASRLIDLTGQYF. CDR3 DNA sequence: TGTGCAAGTCGCTTAATCGACTTGACGGGGCAGTACTTC. The chain links TRBV12-2 to TRBJ2-7; TRBD2 is the table's D call, not checked against the DNA. TRBV12-2 is reported as a pseudogene. The CDR3 runs 13 residues.

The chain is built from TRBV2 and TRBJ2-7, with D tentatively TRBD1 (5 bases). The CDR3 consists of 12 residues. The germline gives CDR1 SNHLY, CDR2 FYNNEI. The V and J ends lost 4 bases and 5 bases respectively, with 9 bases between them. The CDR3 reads CASSVGVNEQYF. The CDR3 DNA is TGTGCCAGCAGTGTAGGGGTTAACGAGCAGTACTTC.

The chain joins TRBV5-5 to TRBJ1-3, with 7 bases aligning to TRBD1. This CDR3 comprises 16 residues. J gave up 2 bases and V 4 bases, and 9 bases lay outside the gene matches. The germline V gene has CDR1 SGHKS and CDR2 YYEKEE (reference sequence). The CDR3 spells CASSPNPGTAGNTIYF. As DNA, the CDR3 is TGTGCCAGCAGCCCCAACCCCGGGACAGCTGGAAACACCATATATTTT.

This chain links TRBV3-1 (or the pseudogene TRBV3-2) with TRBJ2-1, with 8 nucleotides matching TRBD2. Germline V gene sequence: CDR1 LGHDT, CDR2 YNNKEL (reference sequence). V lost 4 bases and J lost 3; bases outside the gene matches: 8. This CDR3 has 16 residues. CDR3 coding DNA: TGTGCCAGCAGCCTTCGCGGGAGGCATGACTACAATGAGCAGTTCTTC. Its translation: CASSLRGRHDYNEQFF.

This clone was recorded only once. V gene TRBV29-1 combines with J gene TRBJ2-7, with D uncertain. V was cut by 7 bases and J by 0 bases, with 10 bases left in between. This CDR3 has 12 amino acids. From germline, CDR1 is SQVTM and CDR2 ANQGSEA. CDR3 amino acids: CSAQANSYEQYF. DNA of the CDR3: TGCAGCGCCCAGGCTAACTCCTACGAGCAGTACTTC.

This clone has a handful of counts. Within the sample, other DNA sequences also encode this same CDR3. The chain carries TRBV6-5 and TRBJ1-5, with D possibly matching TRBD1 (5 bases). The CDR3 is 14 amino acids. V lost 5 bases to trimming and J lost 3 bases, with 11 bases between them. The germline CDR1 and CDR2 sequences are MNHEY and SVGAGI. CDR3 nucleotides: TGTGCCAGCAGTCTAACAGGCCCCAATCAGCCCCAGCATTTT. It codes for CASSLTGPNQPQHF.

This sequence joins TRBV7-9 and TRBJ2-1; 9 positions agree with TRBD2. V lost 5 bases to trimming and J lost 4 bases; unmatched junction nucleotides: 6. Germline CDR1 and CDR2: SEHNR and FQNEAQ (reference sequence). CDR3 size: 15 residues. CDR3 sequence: CASSPAGGVYNEQFF. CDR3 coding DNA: TGTGCCAGCAGCCCAGCGGGAGGAGTATACAATGAGCAGTTCTTC.